The 14 T cell receptor beta chains below were found in one sample sequenced in a study of T cell responses to AZD1222 COVID-19 vaccine. Profiling relied on immunoSEQ multiplex PCR, and the TCRdb table lists in-frame clones only, not all of them. This sample has roughly 160,000 clones, with roughly 90% found just once. The sequences come from peripheral blood, collected on day 0 of AZD1222 vaccination. Receptors were obtained from an adult in good health.

Details on this clone: The same CDR3 arises from other DNA sequences in this sample as well. V gene TRBV18 combines with J gene TRBJ1-4, with D unclear. The V end lost 3 bases, the J end lost 4 bases, and 9 bases lay between the germline ends. CDR1 and CDR2 (germline): KGHSH, LQKENI. The CDR3 has 14 residues. CDR3 nucleotides: TGTGCCAGCTCACCGGGAAGAGGTAATGAAAAACTGTTTTTT. Its protein is CASSPGRGNEKLFF.

This chain uses TRBV13 with TRBJ2-1; 7 nucleotides line up with TRBD1. CDR3 size: 14 residues. Germline CDR1 PRHDT, CDR2 FYEKMQ (reference sequence). Germline trimming cut 7 bases from V and 3 bases from J; bases unmatched to any gene: 6. CDR3 sequence: CASKTGTFYNEQFF. CDR3 coding DNA: TGTGCCAGCAAGACAGGGACCTTCTACAATGAGCAGTTCTTC. The full variable domain, its missing parts supplied by reference TRBV13 and TRBJ2-1, is AAGVIQSPRHLIKEKRETATLKCYPIPRHDTVYWYQQGPGQDPQFLISFYEKMQSDKGSIPDRFSAQQFSDYHSELNMSSLELGDSALYFCASKTGTFYNEQFFGPGTRLTVL.

The chain combines TRBV12-5 with TRBJ2-1, with 7 bases identical to TRBD2. This CDR3 contains 16 residues. V shed 5 bases and J 5 bases; nucleotides not matched to a gene: 12. Germline V lookup: CDR1 LGHNT, CDR2 FRNRAP. The DNA for the CDR3 is TGTGCTAGTGGTCCGGGAGGCGCGGGAGATGACAATGAGCAGTTCTTC. It specifies CASGPGGAGDDNEQFF.

The gene calls are TRBV2 and TRBJ1-1; D perhaps matches TRBD1 (5 bases). This CDR3 contains 14 residues. Germline values: CDR1 SNHLY, CDR2 FYNNEI. Trimming cost V 6 bases and J 0 bases, with 11 bases left between them. The chain's CDR3 is CASRRTSVNTEAFF. CDR3 sequence (DNA): TGTGCCAGCAGGAGGACATCCGTGAACACTGAAGCTTTCTTT.

This clone came up once. The J gene is TRBJ1-1, the V gene TRBV4-3; D gene ambiguous. The length of the CDR3 is 12 residues. Germline values: CDR1 LGHNA, CDR2 YSLEER. Trimming took off 4 bases at V and 2 bases at J, with 5 bases between the two ends. This chain's CDR3 is CASSLGNTEAFF. CDR3 bases: TGCGCCAGCAGCCTAGGAAACACTGAAGCTTTCTTT.

The chain is built from TRBV6-5 and TRBJ2-6, with a weak D call TRBD1 (5 bases). With 2 bases removed from V and 3 bases from J, the gap between germline ends came to 11 bases. Per germline, CDR1 MNHEY and CDR2 SVGAGI. The CDR3 length is 16 residues. CDR3 in DNA: TGTGCCAGCAGTTACAACCCGACAGTTGGGGCCAACGTCCTGACTTTC. It yields the protein CASSYNPTVGANVLTF.

The chain is built from TRBV27 and TRBJ2-1; 12 bases line up with TRBD2. There are 17 residues in the CDR3. Looked up from germline, CDR1 is MNHEY and CDR2 is SMNVEV (reference sequence). V was pared by 4 bases and J by 0 bases, with 4 bases of the junction left unmatched. This CDR3 is CASSWLTSGGSYNEQFF. The DNA for the CDR3 is TGTGCCAGCAGTTGGCTGACTAGCGGGGGCTCCTACAATGAGCAGTTCTTC.

This clone was recorded once. The rearrangement uses TRBV6-1 and TRBJ2-7; TRBD2 matches at 12 bases. In germline, CDR1 is MNHNS, CDR2 SASEGT. With V trimmed by 1 base and J by 2 bases, 0 bases remained unmatched. The CDR3 runs to 15 residues. As DNA, the CDR3 is TGTGCCAGCAGTGAAGGACTAGCGGGAGCCTACGAGCAGTACTTC. Its translation is CASSEGLAGAYEQYF.

As to this clone: Within the sample, other DNA sequences also encode this same CDR3. The CDR3 sequence: CASSPQGNTEAFF. CDR3 bases: TGTGCCAGCTCACCCCAGGGCAACACTGAAGCTTTCTTT. The gene calls are TRBV18 and TRBJ1-1; tentatively, D is TRBD1 (5 bases). The CDR3 covers 13 residues. CDR1 and CDR2 (germline): KGHSH, LQKENI. Trimming pared 3 bases from V and 2 bases from J, leaving 7 bases between.

The chain carries TRBV9 and TRBJ2-1; TRBD2 aligns across 8 bases. Losses at the gene ends were 0 bases for V and 9 bases for J; bases not matched to a gene: 11. This CDR3 is built from 16 residues. Germline CDR1 is SGDLS and CDR2 is YYNGEE. The DNA of the CDR3 is TGTGCCAGCAGCGTAGGACAAGGGACTAGGGGTGCTGAGCAGTTCTTC. As protein: CASSVGQGTRGAEQFF.

The chain joins TRBV12-3 or TRBV12-4 to TRBJ1-6; 7 nucleotides line up with TRBD1. V lost 3 bases to trimming and J lost 11 bases; unmatched junction nucleotides: 4. CDR3 length: 13 amino acids. In DNA, the CDR3 is TGTGCCAGCAGTTTTGACAGGGCGACACCCCTCCACTTT. It translates to CASSFDRATPLHF.

The chain is built from TRBV9 and TRBJ1-5; no firm D call. Germline CDR1 and CDR2: SGDLS and YYNGEE. V gave up 0 bases and J gave up 7 bases, with 8 bases separating them. The CDR3 is made up of 13 amino acids. The CDR3 DNA reads as TGTGCCAGCAGCGTAGCCCCAGGCCAGCCCCAGCATTTT. Its translation: CASSVAPGQPQHF. Full variable domain (remainder filled in from reference TRBV9 and TRBJ1-5): DSGVTQTPKHLITATGQRVTLRCSPRSGDLSVYWYQQSLDQGLQFLIQYYNGEERAKGNILERFSAQQFPDLHSELNLSSLELGDSALYFCASSVAPGQPQHFGDGTRLSIL.

CDR3 in amino acids: CATSRGDRERNYGYTF. DNA for the CDR3: TGTGCCACCAGCCGAGGGGACAGGGAGCGTAACTATGGCTACACCTTC. The gene calls are TRBV15 and TRBJ1-2; 9 bases align to TRBD1. Unmatched junction bases numbered 8, after V lost 5 bases and J lost 1 base. The germline V gene encodes CDR1 LNHNV and CDR2 YYDKDF (reference sequence). The CDR3 sequence is 16 residues long.

The rearrangement links TRBV20-1 to TRBJ1-6; D possibly corresponds to TRBD1 (5 bases). The CDR3 loop spans 13 amino acids. CDR1 is DFQATT, CDR2 SNEGSKA, per germline (reference sequence). Trimming pared 3 bases from V and 10 bases from J, leaving 13 bases between. CDR3 region: CSASPAGGSPLHF. CDR3 in DNA: TGCAGTGCTAGTCCGGCGGGGGGGTCACCCCTCCACTTT.